The 22 T cell receptor beta chains reported below all come from one sample, sequenced in a study of blood T cell repertoires in COVID-19. Method: immunoSEQ multiplex PCR; TCRdb's copy keeps in-frame clones and lacks some. The sample shows roughly 260,000 clones, about nine tenths of them seen only once. The sequenced sample was peripheral blood. The receptors were gathered from a woman in her twenties or thirties with COVID-19, enrolled during active disease.

V is TRBV24-1 and J is TRBJ1-5; 7 nucleotides align to TRBD1. CDR3 length equals 16 residues. CDR1 KGHDR and CDR2 SFDVKD come from the germline V gene. V lost 0 bases to trimming and J lost 4 bases; unmatched junction nucleotides: 5. CDR3 coding DNA: TGTGCCACCAGTGATTTGCCGAAGGGACAGAATCAGCCCCAGCATTTT. Translating gives CATSDLPKGQNQPQHF.

The chain combines TRBV6-1 with TRBJ2-7, with unresolved D. V was cut by 3 bases and J by 7 bases, with 13 bases left in between. The CDR3 length is 13 residues. Germline V gives CDR1 MNHNS, CDR2 SASEGT. CDR3: CASSEKLAWEQYF. The CDR3 DNA follows: TGTGCCAGCAGTGAGAAGTTAGCCTGGGAGCAGTACTTC.

Comments on this clone: Additional DNA sequences in this sample encode the identical CDR3. The chain carries TRBV28 and TRBJ1-1; possibly TRBD1 for D (5 bases). The germline V gene encodes CDR1 MDHEN and CDR2 SYDVKM. The CDR3 covers 12 residues. The V end lost 3 bases, the J end lost 5 bases, and 7 bases lay between the germline ends. The chain's CDR3 is CASSFGGTEAFF. The CDR3 nucleotides read TGTGCCAGCAGTTTCGGGGGAACTGAAGCTTTCTTT.

This chain joins TRBV5-6 and TRBJ1-5, with TRBD1 as a possible D gene (6 bases). CDR1 is SGHDT and CDR2 is YYEEEE in the germline V gene. This CDR3 is 12 amino acids long. V gave up 4 bases and J gave up 11 bases, with 13 bases separating them. The CDR3 reads CASSNQGSAQHF. CDR3 bases: TGTGCCAGCAGCAACCAGGGGAGTGCCCAGCATTTT.

The chain employs TRBV11-2 and TRBJ2-1, with TRBD2 as a possible D gene (5 bases). V lost 3 bases to trimming and J lost 3 bases, with 6 bases between them. The germline gives CDR1 SGHAT, CDR2 FQNNGV. The CDR3 is made up of 13 amino acids. The DNA for the CDR3 is TGTGCCAGCAGCTTCGGACTCTACAATGAGCAGTTCTTC. Protein product: CASSFGLYNEQFF.

The chain is built from TRBV6-5 and TRBJ2-1, with a tentative D call TRBD2 (5 bases). Trimming left V 4 bases short and J 10 bases short, with 11 bases between. Germline values: CDR1 MNHEY, CDR2 SVGAGI. The CDR3 is 12 amino acids. The CDR3 protein is CASSSDGNEQFF. DNA for the CDR3: TGTGCCAGCAGTTCGGACGGGAACGAGCAGTTCTTC.

The V call is TRBV28, the J call TRBJ1-1; TRBD1 might be the D (6 bases). The CDR3 consists of 15 residues. CDR1 and CDR2 (germline): MDHEN, SYDVKM. V was pared by 5 bases and J by 0 bases, with 13 bases between. CDR3 region: CASSPWTDMNTEAFF. Written as DNA, the CDR3 is TGTGCCAGCAGTCCCTGGACAGACATGAACACTGAAGCTTTCTTT. Supplemented by reference TRBV28 and TRBJ1-1, the full variable domain reads DVKVTQSSRYLVKRTGEKVFLECVQDMDHENMFWYRQDPGLGLRLIYFSYDVKMKEKGDIPEGYSVSREKKERFSLILESASTNQTSMYLCASSPWTDMNTEAFFGQGTRLTVV.

The chain has TRBV30 and TRBJ1-3; TRBD1 matches 9 bases. V shed 6 bases and J 1 base; nucleotides not matched to a gene: 7. This CDR3 is built from 15 residues. Germline-derived CDR1 and CDR2 are GTSNPN and SVGIG (reference sequence). The DNA for the CDR3 is TGTGCCTGCCTCTACAGGGGGCGTTCTGGAAACACCATATATTTT. Residues: CACLYRGRSGNTIYF.

The chain carries TRBV4-2 and TRBJ2-7; 7 bases agree with TRBD1. In germline, CDR1 is LGHNA, CDR2 YNFKEQ. CDR3 size: 14 residues. The V segment lost 0 bases and the J segment 3 bases; nucleotides outside the gene matches: 2. CDR3 nucleotide sequence: TGTGCCAGCAGCCAAGAAGACAGGGACTACGAGCAGTACTTC. As protein: CASSQEDRDYEQYF.

V usage is TRBV19 and J usage is TRBJ2-5, with D possibly matching TRBD2 (6 bases). V was shortened by 8 bases and J by 2 bases, with 27 bases between the two germline ends. Germline CDR1 is LNHDA and CDR2 is SQIVND (reference sequence). There are 18 residues in the CDR3. CDR3 sequence reads: CASPPPGLHPYRQETQYF. The CDR3 nucleotides read TGTGCCAGTCCTCCTCCGGGACTCCACCCGTACAGGCAAGAGACCCAGTACTTC.

V usage is TRBV3-1 (or the pseudogene TRBV3-2) and J usage is TRBJ1-5, with TRBD1 matching over 8 bases. CDR3 length: 17 residues. Germline V gene lookup returns CDR1 LGHDT and CDR2 YNNKEL (reference sequence). Trimming took 0 bases from V and 1 from J; bases not matched to a gene: 5. Here the CDR3 DNA reads TGTGCCAGCAGCCAAGACGGAACAGGGGGGAGCAATCAGCCCCAGCATTTT. Translating it yields CASSQDGTGGSNQPQHF.

This clone showed up just a few times. The CDR3 DNA is TGTGCCAGCAGTTACTACAGGGGAGCTGAAGCTTTCTTT. Translation: CASSYYRGAEAFF. The chain has TRBV6-5 and TRBJ1-1; 7 positions match TRBD1. J was trimmed by 6 bases and V by 1 base; bases with no gene match: 2. This CDR3 comprises 13 residues. Germline CDR1 and CDR2: MNHEY and SVGAGI.

This chain uses TRBV28 with TRBJ1-6, with TRBD1 identical over 7 bases. With V trimmed by 4 bases and J by 0 bases, 3 bases remained unmatched. The CDR3 runs 16 residues. The germline V gene encodes CDR1 MDHEN and CDR2 SYDVKM. CDR3 in amino acids: CASSSGQRSYNSPLHF. The CDR3 DNA reads TGTGCCAGCAGTTCGGGACAGCGCTCCTATAATTCACCCCTCCACTTT.

The V and J genes are TRBV4-1 and TRBJ2-1; 9 bases fit TRBD2. The CDR3 contains 17 residues. Germline V gives CDR1 MGHRA, CDR2 YSYEKL. V lost 0 bases to trimming and J lost 4 bases; unmatched junction nucleotides: 7. Here the CDR3 reads CASSQDRSGRLYNEQFF. In DNA form, the CDR3 reads TGCGCCAGCAGCCAAGATAGGAGCGGGAGGTTATACAATGAGCAGTTCTTC.

This clone was detected only once. This chain uses TRBV19 with TRBJ2-3; 7 bases line up with TRBD1. Germline-derived CDR1 and CDR2 are LNHDA and SQIVND (reference sequence). V was clipped by 6 bases and J by 2 bases; unmatched bases: 5. This CDR3 is built from 14 residues. The CDR3, as DNA: TGTGCCAGTAGCTCCCAGGGGGACACAGATACGCAGTATTTT. Amino acids: CASSSQGDTDTQYF.

The chain combines TRBV7-9 with TRBJ2-7, with TRBD2 identical over 9 bases. The CDR3 loop spans 15 amino acids. The trim removed 4 bases at V and 7 bases at J, leaving 11 bases unmatched. CDR1 is SEHNR, CDR2 FQNEAQ, per germline (reference sequence). The chain's CDR3 is CASSSLAGTEGEQYF. The CDR3, as DNA: TGTGCCAGCAGCTCCCTAGCGGGAACGGAGGGAGAGCAGTACTTC.

CDR3 sequence (DNA): TGTGCCAGCAGCTCACGCGGGAGCGAGAGCACAGATACGCAGTATTTT. It translates to CASSSRGSESTDTQYF. The chain combines TRBV7-9 with TRBJ2-3, with 7 bases fitting TRBD2. The germline V gene encodes CDR1 SEHNR and CDR2 FQNEAQ (reference sequence). V trimming: 4 bases; J trimming: 0 bases; junction bases outside the gene matches: 7. CDR3 length: 16 amino acids. The full variable domain, completed using reference TRBV7-9 and TRBJ2-3, is DTGVSQNPRHKITKRGQNVTFRCDPISEHNRLYWYRQTLGQGPEFLTYFQNEAQLEKSRLLSDRFSAERPKGSFSTLEIQRTEQGDSAMYLCASSSRGSESTDTQYFGPGTRLTVL.

A remark on this clone: The sample has other DNA sequences that encode this CDR3 too. The chain couples TRBV11-2 to TRBJ2-1, with 13 nucleotides matching TRBD2. The V gene end was trimmed by 3 bases and the J gene end by 4 bases; junction bases not matched to a gene: 0. CDR3 length equals 15 residues. Germline lookup yields CDR1 SGHAT and CDR2 FQNNGV. The CDR3 DNA reads TGTGCCAGCAGCTTGGGACTAGCGGGGTACAATGAGCAGTTCTTC. Protein sequence: CASSLGLAGYNEQFF. Full variable domain (missing parts from reference TRBV11-2 and TRBJ2-1): EAGVAQSPRYKIIEKRQSVAFWCNPISGHATLYWYQQILGQGPKLLIQFQNNGVVDDSQLPKDRFSAERLKGVDSTLKIQPAKLEDSAVYLCASSLGLAGYNEQFFGPGTRLTVL.

This chain uses TRBV28 with TRBJ1-5; no definite D call. CDR1 is MDHEN and CDR2 is SYDVKM in the germline V gene. The CDR3 runs to 14 residues. V was clipped by 6 bases and J by 5 bases, with 14 bases between them. CDR3 protein: CASSMTGIDQPQHF. The CDR3 DNA follows: TGTGCCAGCAGCATGACCGGGATCGATCAGCCCCAGCATTTT.

This clone was seen once. This chain links TRBV27 with TRBJ2-2; D gene unclear. Germline lookup yields CDR1 MNHEY and CDR2 SMNVEV (reference sequence). Trimming left V 3 bases short and J 6 bases short, with 5 bases between. The CDR3 consists of 12 residues. CDR3 in amino acids: CASSFRAGELFF. CDR3 DNA sequence: TGTGCCAGCAGTTTTCGCGCCGGGGAGCTGTTTTTT.

The genes are TRBV12-3 or TRBV12-4 and TRBJ1-5, with D uncertain. The V end was cut by 3 bases, the J end by 4 bases, with 4 bases between. The CDR3 has 12 amino acids. The CDR3 coding sequence is TGTGCCAGCAGTTTGGAGAATCAGCCCCAGCATTTT. Its translation: CASSLENQPQHF.

J is TRBJ1-1 and V is TRBV6-6, with 7 bases that match TRBD1. Germline V gene lookup returns CDR1 MNHNY and CDR2 SVGAGI (reference sequence). Trimming at V came to 8 bases and at J to 3 bases, leaving 6 bases not matched to a gene. The CDR3 is made up of 13 amino acids. The CDR3 DNA is TGTGCCAGCCGGGACAGTAGGGACACTGAAGCTTTCTTT. Translated: CASRDSRDTEAFF.